The 6 T cell receptor beta chains in this list originate from one sample, sequenced in a study of beta chain features in type 1 diabetes. Sequencing targeted expressed TCRB transcripts, as all isolated RNA had been reverse transcribed. The protocol was immunoSEQ multiplex PCR, while the TCRdb copy is restricted to in-frame clones and leaves out a portion. The sample holds about 160,000 clones, roughly 10% seen once. Study observations and caveats: Within each of all four CD4+ subsets, Type 1 diabetes patients had TCRB CDR3s that were moderately but significantly shorter.

What these receptors recognize is not known. The specimen sequenced was central memory CD4+ T cells from blood. The receptors derive from a woman between 25 and 40 years old with type 1 diabetes.

The chain recombines TRBV9 with TRBJ1-5; 9 nucleotides match TRBD1. The V gene end was trimmed by 3 bases and the J gene end by 11 bases; junction bases not matched to a gene: 15. Germline-derived CDR1 and CDR2 are SGDLS and YYNGEE. The length of the CDR3 is 16 residues. CDR3 loop: CASSAEPGQGMVAQHF. CDR3 bases: TGTGCCAGCAGCGCAGAGCCGGGACAGGGAATGGTGGCCCAGCATTTT. Full variable domain (missing parts from reference TRBV9 and TRBJ1-5): DSGVTQTPKHLITATGQRVTLRCSPRSGDLSVYWYQQSLDQGLQFLIQYYNGEERAKGNILERFSAQQFPDLHSELNLSSLELGDSALYFCASSAEPGQGMVAQHFGDGTRLSIL.

The chain is built from TRBV7-6 and TRBJ1-3; D unresolved. Trimming cost V 5 bases and J 5 bases, with 7 bases left between them. The V gene's germline CDR1 is SGHVS and CDR2 FNYEAQ. This CDR3 has 12 residues. Here the CDR3 reads CASSPYRNTIYF. The CDR3 DNA sequence: TGTGCCAGCAGCCCCTATAGAAACACCATATATTTT. The entire variable domain, with the rest obtained from reference TRBV7-6 and TRBJ1-3, is as follows: GAGVSQSPRYKVTKRGQDVALRCDPISGHVSLYWYRQALGQGPEFLTYFNYEAQQDKSGLPNDRFSAERPEGSISTLTIQRTEQRDSAMYRCASSPYRNTIYFGEGSWLTVV.

The rearrangement links TRBV19 to TRBJ2-1; D is possibly TRBD1 (5 bases). CDR1 is LNHDA and CDR2 is SQIVND in the germline V gene (reference sequence). The CDR3 has 14 amino acids. V shed 5 bases and J shed 2 bases, with 10 bases lying between them. CDR3 coding DNA: TGTGCCAGTAGTCAAGGGGTCCCCTACAATGAGCAGTTCTTC. Its protein is CASSQGVPYNEQFF.

This clone came up a few times. This chain uses TRBV4-1 with TRBJ1-2; no definite D call. From germline, CDR1 is MGHRA and CDR2 YSYEKL. Trimming cost V 1 base and J 3 bases, with 12 bases left between them. The CDR3 contains 15 residues. The CDR3 DNA sequence: TGCGCCAGCAGCCAAGGGCAGGCAATCCACTATGGCTACACCTTC. This sequence encodes CASSQGQAIHYGYTF.

A few counts support this clone. The V call is TRBV9, the J call TRBJ1-3; D is perhaps TRBD1 (6 bases). The germline CDR1 and CDR2 sequences are SGDLS and YYNGEE. This CDR3 is 16 amino acids long. V was clipped by 2 bases and J by 0 bases, with 12 bases between them. CDR3 loop: CASSVTDSISGNTIYF. In nucleotides, the CDR3 is TGTGCCAGCAGCGTCACGGACAGTATCTCTGGAAACACCATATATTTT. The full variable domain, in which reference TRBV9 and TRBJ1-3 provide the parts outside the CDR3, is DSGVTQTPKHLITATGQRVTLRCSPRSGDLSVYWYQQSLDQGLQFLIQYYNGEERAKGNILERFSAQQFPDLHSELNLSSLELGDSALYFCASSVTDSISGNTIYFGEGSWLTVV.

The gene calls are TRBV21-1 and TRBJ2-7; the D call in the table, TRBD2, was not verified against the DNA. TRBV21-1 is reported as a pseudogene. The CDR3 consists of 14 residues. The CDR3 nucleotides are TGTGCCAGCAGCAAGCGGGAGGGCCCCTACGAGCAGTACTTC. This translates into CASSKREGPYEQYF.